This T cell receptor beta chain came from a study of blood T cell repertoires in COVID-19 (dated by TCRdb to about 2020). Looking at the study overall: The collaborator samples originated in the United States, Italy and Spain and spanned the acute and convalescent phases of COVID-19. The material from the prospective study consisted of cDNA or gDNA derived from T cells, B-cell-depleted T cells, or PBMCs. Deeply sampled blood TCRbeta repertoires from subjects exposed to, actively infected with, or recovered from COVID-19 were included in the dataset. The repertoires were made available in a free public database intended to serve as a resource for research on the immune response to SARS-CoV-2. Samples came from the ongoing ImmuneRACE study (first 160 participants) plus 1,254 subjects from 6 global collaborators. A de-identified subject ID, COVID-19 status, age in years and sex were almost always included in the sample metadata. HLA class I and class II types, where available, came from metadata supplied by the sample provider rather than from assay-based typing. General conclusions and limits of the study: The quantity of clinical and demographic metadata differed by source and by participant and was supplied without curation.

Notes on this clone: It lacks a known antigen. Base qualities are not provided; no much larger clone lies one nucleotide away.

Enrolling through a virtual design, the prospective study's participants ranged in age from roughly 18 to 89 years and lived across 20 to 30 United States geographic areas. In the prospective study, cohorts were assigned on the basis of participant-reported clinical history obtained from a screening survey and a study questionnaire. Recovered participants in ImmuneRACE Cohort 3 were defined by two consecutive negative NP/OP PCR tests, clearance by a healthcare professional, or resolution of symptoms. Mobile phlebotomists in the prospective study collected whole blood, serum and a nasopharyngeal or oropharyngeal swab from every participant. Additional blood draws and questionnaires over an approximately two-month period could optionally be provided by prospective study participants. Blood samples from the prospective study were shipped frozen or at room temperature prior to DNA extraction. The CDR3 sequence holds 13 residues, the cysteine and phenylalanine included. Just CDR3 DNA is preserved here, 39 bases in frame from base 1. CDR1 and CDR2, per the germline V gene (reference sequence), are WNHNN and SYGVQD. V loses 6 bases, J loses 0 bases, and the germline ends lie 8 bases apart.

The immunoSEQ Assay, a bias-controlled multiplex PCR, was used to amplify TCRbeta CDR3 regions from genomic DNA. Turning to the authors' computational methods: Within the assay, amplification of reference gene primers was used to estimate how many nucleated cells each sample contained. Sequence reads were collapsed and filtered to measure the absolute abundance of every unique TCRbeta CDR3 rearrangement. For each sample, productive Simpson clonality was calculated as the square root of Simpson's diversity index across productive rearrangements. What TCRdb holds here is the immuneACCESS table cut down to in-frame rearrangements. Part of the clones is not present; checked against another copy, under half of the missing clones reflect an unresolved V gene, and the others are unexplained. The V and J calls and clone size come from that table; D and trimming were worked out from the DNA. The sample yields about 330,000 clones; roughly nine tenths were counted once. The ten most abundant clones make up about 0.93% of the sample.

The sequence was obtained from a woman younger than 45 who had recovered from COVID-19. Specimen: PBMCs or T cells enriched from blood (not recorded which). The chain employs TRBV10-1 and TRBJ1-1; no D gene is confidently identified. The CDR3 is CASRRGMNTEAFF. The nucleotides read TGCGCCAGCAGACGGGGAATGAACACTGAAGCTTTCTTT.